The 20 T cell receptor beta chains below were found in one sample sequenced in a study of tissue T cells after allogeneic stem cell transplantation. Time point denoted: mouse harvest day 7 after allogeneic transplant. Each mouse received 10^7 T-cell-depleted marrow cells plus 10^6 splenic CD5+ T cells by tail vein. The protocol was immunoSEQ multiplex PCR, while the TCRdb copy is restricted to in-frame clones and leaves out a portion. The table has roughly 7,600 clones, approximately 55% seen once. The sample consisted of gut tissue. Every receptor here comes from a female BALB/c mouse given C57BL/6 T cells with graft-versus-host disease after an allogeneic hematopoietic cell transplant.

This clone was seen a handful of times. Any gene name here is a mouse gene name. The read ends 1 residue before the CDR3 terminus; that terminus is restored from the germline J gene. This chain uses TRBV3 with TRBJ2-7; TRBD2 might be the D (5 bases). Germline lookup yields CDR1 SNHLY and CDR2 FYNGKV (reference sequence). The V end was cut by 1 base, the J end by 4 bases, with 8 bases between. The CDR3 runs to 13 residues. CDR3: CASSLGWGYEQYF. Partial CDR3 DNA: TGTGCCAGCAGCTTAGGTTGGGGTTATGAACAGTAC.

In its sample, this clone was seen a few times. Germline and genes here are mouse. The read is 1 residue too short to cover the CDR3 end, so that end is filled in from the germline J gene. V and J are TRBV13-2 and TRBJ1-1; D unresolved. V lost 3 bases and J lost 1, with 1 base in between. Germline assignment: CDR1 NNHNN and CDR2 SYGAGS (reference sequence). The CDR3 covers 11 residues. The CDR3 bases that were read are TGTGCCAGCGGTGGAAACACAGAAGTCTTC. This encodes CASGGNTEVF. The full CDR3 protein is CASGGNTEVFF.

Note on this clone: Any gene name here is a mouse gene name. Incomplete CDR3 DNA: TGTGCCAGCAGTCTAGGCACCCATTCTGGAAATACGCTCTAT. Translating it yields CASSLGTHSGNTLY. The complete CDR3 protein is CASSLGTHSGNTLYF. The gene calls are TRBV24 and TRBJ1-3; D remains ambiguous. The read stops 1 residue short of the end of the CDR3; the missing end is completed from the germline J gene. The ends were cut back, 3 bases at V and 0 bases at J, with 9 bases in the middle. Germline values: CDR1 KGHTA, CDR2 FRNEEI. The CDR3 sequence is 15 residues long.

About this clone: The genes are named according to mouse. The CDR3 end is not reached by the read, which stops 1 residue before it; the germline J gene fills it in. The chain has TRBV13-2 and TRBJ1-5; 10 nucleotides align to TRBD1. This CDR3 has 15 residues. The germline gives CDR1 NNHNN, CDR2 SYGAGS (reference sequence). The V segment lost 3 bases and the J segment 2 bases; nucleotides outside the gene matches: 2. The CDR3 region is CASGGDRGDNQAPLF. Incomplete CDR3 DNA: TGTGCCAGCGGTGGGGACAGGGGTGACAACCAGGCTCCGCTT.

This clone was counted only a few times. Germline and genes: mouse. The CDR3 extends 1 residue past the end of the read, so its final part is completed from the germline J gene. The V call is TRBV12-1, the J call TRBJ2-7; 9 bases map to TRBD2. The CDR3 has 14 amino acids. J lost 6 bases, V lost 0 bases, and 5 bases had no gene match. Germline-derived CDR1 and CDR2 are SGHSN and HYEKVE. CDR3: CASSLWGGASEQYF. The DNA read from the CDR3 is TGTGCCAGCTCTCTCTGGGGGGGCGCGAGTGAACAGTAC. The full variable domain, in which reference TRBV12-1 and TRBJ2-7 provide the parts outside the CDR3, is DSGVVQSPRHIIKEKGGRSVLTCIPISGHSNVVWYQQTLGKELKFLIQHYEKVERDKGFLPSRFSVQQFDDYHSEMNMSALELEDSAMYFCASSLWGGASEQYFGPGTRLTVL.

A note on this clone: All gene names here are mouse names. The missing CDR3 end, 1 residue past where the read stops, is filled in from the germline J gene. The V call is TRBV26, the J call TRBJ1-3; TRBD1 aligns across 8 bases. The CDR3 extends over 15 amino acids. V dropped 6 bases and J dropped 2; count of bases not matched to a gene: 6. Germline V gives CDR1 KGHPV, CDR2 FQNQEV (reference sequence). The CDR3 bases that were read are TGTGCCAGCAGCCGGACAGGGTCCCCTGGAAATACGCTCTAT. It translates to CASSRTGSPGNTLY. The complete CDR3 protein is CASSRTGSPGNTLYF.

In regard to this clone: Genes and germline come from the mouse. The read ends 1 residue before the CDR3 terminus; that terminus is restored from the germline J gene. This chain links TRBV3 with TRBJ2-4, with D unresolved. The CDR3 extends over 12 amino acids. The germline V gene encodes CDR1 SNHLY and CDR2 FYNGKV (reference sequence). V was pared by 2 bases and J by 3 bases, with 3 bases between. The CDR3 DNA, read in part, is TGTGCCAGCAGCTTACAACAAAACACCTTGTAC. Amino acids: CASSLQQNTLY. Given in full, the CDR3 is CASSLQQNTLYF.

On this clone: One end of the junction varies from germline; a read error may be responsible. Here the gene names and germline are mouse. The read is 1 residue too short to cover the CDR3 end, so that end is filled in from the germline J gene. V and J are TRBV26 and TRBJ1-3, with TRBD1 as a possible D gene (5 bases). The germline CDR1 and CDR2 sequences are KGHPV and FQNQEV (reference sequence). The CDR3 spans 15 residues. The CDR3 reads CASSVSQGFGNTLYF. CDR3 DNA (partial): TGTGCCAGCAGTGTGTCTCAGGGTTTTGGAAATACGCTCTAT.

In the case of this clone: Gene names and germline match the mouse. Read coverage stops 1 residue before the CDR3 terminus; the germline J gene supplies the remainder. The chain recombines TRBV26 with TRBJ2-7; perhaps TRBD1 as D (6 bases). Between the trimmed V and J ends, which lost 4 bases and 3 bases, there was a span of 10 bases. CDR3 size: 13 residues. Per germline, CDR1 KGHPV and CDR2 FQNQEV (reference sequence). The sequenced CDR3 bases are TGTGCCAGCAGTCCCGGGGACATCTATGAACAGTAC. Its translation: CASSPGDIYEQY. The entire CDR3 protein is CASSPGDIYEQYF.

Worth noting for this clone: Gene labels here are mouse ones. With the read ending 1 residue before the CDR3 end, the germline J gene is used to fill in that end. The chain has TRBV31 and TRBJ1-6; no definite D call. TRBJ1-6 carries the ORF label, with uncertain function. The V and J ends lost 4 bases and 0 bases respectively, with 7 bases between them. Per germline, CDR1 GKSSPN and CDR2 SITVG. The CDR3 spans 14 residues. The CDR3 is CAWKAGSYNSPLYF. CDR3 bases read: TGTGCCTGGAAGGCAGGTTCCTATAATTCGCCCCTCTAC.

Only one count was recorded for this clone. The genes and germline here are from mouse. The read is 1 residue too short to cover the CDR3 end, so that end is filled in from the germline J gene. This sequence joins TRBV17 and TRBJ2-2; 7 bases line up with TRBD2. The length of the CDR3 is 13 residues. After removal of 8 bases from V and 1 base from J, the junction contained 1 base not matched to a gene. In germline, CDR1 is MNHDT, CDR2 YYDKIL. The part of the CDR3 DNA that was read is TGTGCTAGCCGGGGGGGAAACACCGGGCAGCTCTAC. It codes for CASRGGNTGQLY. The full-length CDR3 reads as CASRGGNTGQLYF.

Details on this clone: Mouse germline and gene names are used. The read finishes 1 residue shy of the CDR3 end, and the germline J gene is used to complete it. This chain links TRBV1 with TRBJ2-1; D not resolved. Trimming cost V 2 bases and J 1 base, with 6 bases left between them. Germline loops: CDR1 NSQYPW, CDR2 LRSPGD (reference sequence). This CDR3 has 14 amino acids. This chain's CDR3 is CTCSARDNYAEQFF. CDR3 DNA (partial): TGCACCTGCAGTGCACGTGACAACTATGCTGAGCAGTTC.

As to this clone: Genes and germline are mouse. The read stops 1 residue short of the end of the CDR3; the missing end is completed from the germline J gene. The chain uses TRBV3 and TRBJ2-2; no clear D. CDR1 and CDR2 (germline): SNHLY, FYNGKV (reference sequence). Trimming stripped 5 bases from V and 0 bases from J, with 7 bases between. The CDR3 runs 14 residues. The sequenced CDR3 bases are TGTGCCAGCAGCACGACGGCAAACACCGGGCAGCTCTAC. This translates into CASSTTANTGQLY. The entire CDR3 reads CASSTTANTGQLYF.

About this clone itself: Mouse gene names and germline throughout. The read ends 1 residue shy of where the CDR3 ends; the end is completed using the germline J gene. V gene TRBV20 combines with J gene TRBJ2-7; 11 bases match TRBD1. This CDR3 is built from 11 residues. Germline CDR1 reads GFQATS; CDR2 reads STVNSAI. The sequenced CDR3 bases are TGTGGGGGGACAGGGGGTTATGAACAGTAC. This gives the protein CGGTGGYEQY. From start to end, the CDR3 is CGGTGGYEQYF.

As to this clone: Gene and germline names: mouse. Read data end 1 residue before the CDR3 end; the end is taken from the germline J gene. The chain recombines TRBV5 with TRBJ2-5, with 12 positions matching TRBD1. V shed 0 bases, J shed 8 bases, and the junction held 3 bases outside the gene matches. This CDR3 comprises 15 residues. Germline V lookup: CDR1 LGHNA, CDR2 YNLKQL (reference sequence). The CDR3 here is CASSQEGQGAGTQYF. The CDR3 bases that were read are TGTGCCAGCAGCCAAGAGGGACAGGGGGCTGGCACCCAGTAC.

Remarks on this clone: The gene names given are mouse names. The read ends 1 residue early relative to the CDR3; the germline J gene fills the gap. This sequence joins TRBV26 and TRBJ1-4; 7 bases agree with TRBD1. Trimming took 4 bases from V and 0 from J; bases not matched to a gene: 2. The V gene's germline CDR1 is KGHPV and CDR2 FQNQEV (reference sequence). This CDR3 has 15 residues. CDR3 loop: CASSPRGVSNERLFF. The sequenced CDR3 bases are TGTGCCAGCAGTCCCAGGGGGGTTTCCAACGAAAGATTATTT. The entire variable domain, with the rest obtained from reference TRBV26 and TRBJ1-4, is as follows: NSKVIQTPRYLVKGQGQKAKMRCIPEKGHPVVFWYQQNKNNEFKFLINFQNQEVLQQIDMTEKRFSAECPSNSPCSLEIQSSEAGDSALYLCASSPRGVSNERLFFGHGTKLSVL.

About this clone itself: Gene names denote mouse genes. The read halts 1 residue ahead of the CDR3 end, with the missing end drawn from the germline J gene. This sequence joins TRBV13-2 and TRBJ1-1; D gene unclear. This CDR3 is 12 amino acids long. Trimming removed 7 bases from V and 0 bases from J, with 7 bases in between. Germline-derived CDR1 and CDR2 are NNHNN and SYGAGS (reference sequence). CDR3 loop: CASRNANTEVFF. Incomplete CDR3 DNA: TGTGCCAGCCGCAATGCAAACACAGAAGTCTTC.

As concerns this clone: Here the gene names and germline are mouse. The read ends 1 residue shy of where the CDR3 ends; the end is completed using the germline J gene. The rearrangement joins TRBV23 to TRBJ1-1; no check of the table's D call, TRBD1, against the DNA was made. The germline CDR1 and CDR2 sequences are KGHTA and FQNQQP. This CDR3 spans 12 amino acids. Incomplete CDR3 DNA: TGCTCCAGCAGTCAAACAGGGACAGAAGTCTTC. It yields the protein CSSSQTGTEVF. The CDR3 as a whole reads CSSSQTGTEVFF.

As to this clone: Gene names refer to mouse genes. The read finishes 1 residue shy of the CDR3 end, and the germline J gene is used to complete it. This chain connects TRBV5 to TRBJ2-7, with 9 nucleotides matching TRBD1. The V segment lost 4 bases and the J segment 2 bases; nucleotides outside the gene matches: 6. There are 15 residues in the CDR3. Germline V gene data show CDR1 as LGHNA and CDR2 as YNLKQL (reference sequence). The CDR3 DNA, read in part, is TGTGCCAGCAGCCTCACCGGGACAGGGACCTATGAACAGTAC. Protein product: CASSLTGTGTYEQY. The complete CDR3 sequence is CASSLTGTGTYEQYF.

This clone has a single count. The listed genes are named as in mouse. The missing CDR3 end, 1 residue past where the read stops, is filled in from the germline J gene. The rearrangement links TRBV3 to TRBJ1-1, with D perhaps matching TRBD1 (6 bases). Germline CDR1 and CDR2: SNHLY and FYNGKV (reference sequence). Deletions cut 4 bases from V and 4 bases from J, with 10 bases between. This CDR3 has 13 residues. CDR3 bases read: TGTGCCAGCAGCTCACAGGGTGGCACAGAAGTCTTC. The encoded protein is CASSSQGGTEVF. The whole CDR3 reads CASSSQGGTEVFF. The whole variable domain, filled in from reference TRBV3 and TRBJ1-1, reads GPKVLQIPSHQIIDMGQMVTLNCDPVSNHLYFYWYKQILGQQMEFLVNFYNGKVMEKSKLFKDQFSVERPDGSYFTLKIQPTALEDSAVYFCASSSQGGTEVFFGKGTRLTVV.